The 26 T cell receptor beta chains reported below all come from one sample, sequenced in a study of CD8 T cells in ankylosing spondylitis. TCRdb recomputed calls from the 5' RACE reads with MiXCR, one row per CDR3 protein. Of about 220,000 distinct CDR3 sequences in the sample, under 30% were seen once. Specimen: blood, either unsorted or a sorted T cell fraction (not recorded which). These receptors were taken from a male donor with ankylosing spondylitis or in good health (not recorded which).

CDR3 region: CASSYQGTSGSGSYNEQFF. DNA for the CDR3: TGTGCCAGCAGTTACCAAGGGACTAGCGGGAGTGGATCCTACAATGAGCAGTTCTTC. J is TRBJ2-1 and V is TRBV6-5; 14 bases match TRBD2. Per germline, CDR1 MNHEY and CDR2 SVGAGI. The length of the CDR3 is 19 residues. The V gene end was trimmed by 2 bases and the J gene end by 1 base; junction bases not matched to a gene: 7.

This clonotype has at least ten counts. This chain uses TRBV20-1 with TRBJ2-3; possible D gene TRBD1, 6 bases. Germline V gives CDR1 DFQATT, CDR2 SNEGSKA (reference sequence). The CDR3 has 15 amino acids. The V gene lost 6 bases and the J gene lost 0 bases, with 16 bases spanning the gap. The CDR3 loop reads CSASRGRQSTDTQYF. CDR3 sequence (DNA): TGCAGTGCCAGCAGGGGACGACAGAGCACAGATACGCAGTATTTT.

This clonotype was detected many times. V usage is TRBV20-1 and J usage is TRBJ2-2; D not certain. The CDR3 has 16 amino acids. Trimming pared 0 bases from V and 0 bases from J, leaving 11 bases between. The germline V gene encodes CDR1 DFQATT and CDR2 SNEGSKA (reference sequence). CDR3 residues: CSARDLRASNTGELFF. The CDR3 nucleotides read TGCAGTGCTAGAGACCTCCGGGCCTCGAACACCGGGGAGCTGTTTTTT.

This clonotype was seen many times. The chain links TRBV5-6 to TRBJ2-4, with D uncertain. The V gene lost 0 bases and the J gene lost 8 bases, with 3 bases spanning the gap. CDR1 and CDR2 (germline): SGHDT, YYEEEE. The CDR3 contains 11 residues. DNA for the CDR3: TGTGCCAGCAGCTTGGGGCACATTCAGTACTTC. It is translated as CASSLGHIQYF.

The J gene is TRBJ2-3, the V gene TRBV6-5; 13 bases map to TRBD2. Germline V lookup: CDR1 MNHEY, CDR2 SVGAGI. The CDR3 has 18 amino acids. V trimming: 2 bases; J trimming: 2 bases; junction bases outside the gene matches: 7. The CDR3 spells CASSYAPGLAGPTDTQYF. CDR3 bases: TGTGCCAGCAGTTACGCCCCGGGACTAGCGGGACCCACAGATACGCAGTATTTT.

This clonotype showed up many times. The chain's CDR3 is CASSRGHEETQYF. The CDR3 DNA reads TGTGCCAGCAGCCGGGGACACGAGGAGACCCAGTACTTC. This rearrangement joins TRBV12-3 or TRBV12-4 to TRBJ2-5; D might be TRBD1 (6 bases). The CDR3 loop spans 13 amino acids. The V end was cut by 6 bases, the J end by 5 bases, with 13 bases between.

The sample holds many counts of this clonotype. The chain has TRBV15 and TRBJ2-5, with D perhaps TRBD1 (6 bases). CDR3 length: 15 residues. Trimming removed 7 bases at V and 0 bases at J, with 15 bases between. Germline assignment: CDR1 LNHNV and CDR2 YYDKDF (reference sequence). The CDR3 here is CATTPDRYNQETQYF. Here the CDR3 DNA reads TGTGCCACCACCCCGGACAGATACAACCAAGAGACCCAGTACTTC.

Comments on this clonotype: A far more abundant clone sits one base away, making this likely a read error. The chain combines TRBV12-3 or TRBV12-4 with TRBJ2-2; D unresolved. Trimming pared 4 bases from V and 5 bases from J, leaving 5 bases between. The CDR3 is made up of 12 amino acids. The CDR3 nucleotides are TGTGCCAGCAGTTGGAGAACCGGGGAGCTGTTTTTT. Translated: CASSWRTGELFF.

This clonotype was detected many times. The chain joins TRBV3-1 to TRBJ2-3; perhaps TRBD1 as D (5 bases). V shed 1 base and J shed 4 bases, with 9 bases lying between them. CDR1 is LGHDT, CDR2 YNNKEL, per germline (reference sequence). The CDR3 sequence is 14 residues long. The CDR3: CASSQAGFPDTQYF. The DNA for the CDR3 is TGTGCCAGCAGCCAAGCAGGGTTCCCAGATACGCAGTATTTT.

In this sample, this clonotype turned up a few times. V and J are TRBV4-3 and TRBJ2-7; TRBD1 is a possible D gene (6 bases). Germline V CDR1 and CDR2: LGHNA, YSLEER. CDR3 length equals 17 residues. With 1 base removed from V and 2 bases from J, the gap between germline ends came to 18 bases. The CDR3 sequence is CASSQALQGRGTYEQYF. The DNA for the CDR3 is TGCGCCAGCAGCCAAGCTTTGCAGGGGCGCGGAACCTACGAGCAGTACTTC.

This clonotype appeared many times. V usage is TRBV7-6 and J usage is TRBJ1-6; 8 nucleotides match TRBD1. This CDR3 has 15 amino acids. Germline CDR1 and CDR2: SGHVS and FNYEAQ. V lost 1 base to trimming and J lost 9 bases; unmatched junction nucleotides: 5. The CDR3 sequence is CASSLETGGGSPLHF. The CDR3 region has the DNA TGTGCCAGCAGCTTAGAAACAGGGGGAGGTTCACCCCTCCACTTT. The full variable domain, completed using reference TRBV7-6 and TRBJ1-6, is GAGVSQSPRYKVTKRGQDVALRCDPISGHVSLYWYRQALGQGPEFLTYFNYEAQQDKSGLPNDRFSAERPEGSISTLTIQRTEQRDSAMYRCASSLETGGGSPLHFGNGTRLTVT.

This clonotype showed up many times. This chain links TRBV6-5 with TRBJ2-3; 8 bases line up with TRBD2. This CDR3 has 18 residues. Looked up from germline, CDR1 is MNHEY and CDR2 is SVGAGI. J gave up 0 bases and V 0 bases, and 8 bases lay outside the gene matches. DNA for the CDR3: TGTGCCAGCAGTTACTCGATAGCGGGAACGTCTAGCACAGATACGCAGTATTTT. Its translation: CASSYSIAGTSSTDTQYF.

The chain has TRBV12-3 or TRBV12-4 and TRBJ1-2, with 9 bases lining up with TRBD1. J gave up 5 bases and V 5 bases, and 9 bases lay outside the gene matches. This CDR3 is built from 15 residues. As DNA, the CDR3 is TGTGCCAGCAGTCCAAGGGACAGGGTCGTGTATGGCTACACCTTC. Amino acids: CASSPRDRVVYGYTF.

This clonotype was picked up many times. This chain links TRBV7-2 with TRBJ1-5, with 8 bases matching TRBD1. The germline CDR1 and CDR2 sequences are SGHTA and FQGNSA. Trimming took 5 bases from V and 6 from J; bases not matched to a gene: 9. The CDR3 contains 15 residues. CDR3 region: CASSLTGGRAQPQHF. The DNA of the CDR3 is TGTGCCAGCAGCCTCACAGGGGGTAGAGCTCAGCCCCAGCATTTT.

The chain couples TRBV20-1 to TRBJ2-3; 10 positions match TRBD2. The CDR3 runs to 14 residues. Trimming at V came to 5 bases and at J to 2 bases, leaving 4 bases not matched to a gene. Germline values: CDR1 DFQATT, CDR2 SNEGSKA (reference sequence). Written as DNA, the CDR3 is TGCAGTGCTTTAACTAGCGGGATCACAGATACGCAGTATTTT. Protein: CSALTSGITDTQYF.

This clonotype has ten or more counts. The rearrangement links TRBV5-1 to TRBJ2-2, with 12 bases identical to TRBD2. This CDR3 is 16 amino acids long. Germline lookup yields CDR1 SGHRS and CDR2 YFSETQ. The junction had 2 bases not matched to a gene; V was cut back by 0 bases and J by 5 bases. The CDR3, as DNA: TGCGCCAGCAGCTTGGATGGGACTAGCGGGACCGGGGAGCTGTTTTTT. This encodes CASSLDGTSGTGELFF.

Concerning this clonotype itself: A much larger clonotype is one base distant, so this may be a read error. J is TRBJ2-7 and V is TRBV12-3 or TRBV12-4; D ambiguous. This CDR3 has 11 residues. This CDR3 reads CASRGGYEEYF. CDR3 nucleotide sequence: TGTGCCAGCAGGGGTGGGTACGAGGAGTACTTC.

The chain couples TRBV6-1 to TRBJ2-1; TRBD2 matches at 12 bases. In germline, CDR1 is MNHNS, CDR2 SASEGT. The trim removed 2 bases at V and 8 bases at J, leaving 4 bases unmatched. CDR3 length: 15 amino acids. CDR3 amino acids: CASSETSGRNYEQFF. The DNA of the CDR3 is TGTGCCAGCAGTGAAACTAGCGGGAGGAACTATGAGCAGTTCTTC.

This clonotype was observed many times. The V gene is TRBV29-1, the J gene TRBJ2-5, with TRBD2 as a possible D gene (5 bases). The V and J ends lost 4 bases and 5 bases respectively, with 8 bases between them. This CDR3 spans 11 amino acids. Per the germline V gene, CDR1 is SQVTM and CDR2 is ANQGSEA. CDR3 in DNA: TGCAGCGTTGTGCCGGGGGAGACCCAGTACTTC. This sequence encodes CSVVPGETQYF.

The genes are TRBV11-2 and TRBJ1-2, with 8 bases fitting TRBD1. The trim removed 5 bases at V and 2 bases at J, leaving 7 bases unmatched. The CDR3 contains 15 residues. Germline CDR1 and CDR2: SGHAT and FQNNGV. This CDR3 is CASSLTGGWNYGYTF. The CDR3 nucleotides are TGTGCCAGCAGCCTCACAGGGGGATGGAACTATGGCTACACCTTC.

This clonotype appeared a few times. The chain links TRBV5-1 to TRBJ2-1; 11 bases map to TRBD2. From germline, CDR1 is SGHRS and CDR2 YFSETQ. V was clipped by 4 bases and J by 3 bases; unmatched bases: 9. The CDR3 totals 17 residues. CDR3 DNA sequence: TGCGCCAGCAGCCTCGACCTTAGCGGGAGGGGCTACAATGAGCAGTTCTTC. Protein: CASSLDLSGRGYNEQFF. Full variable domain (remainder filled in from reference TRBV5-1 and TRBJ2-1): KAGVTQTPRYLIKTRGQQVTLSCSPISGHRSVSWYQQTPGQGLQFLFEYFSETQRNKGNFPGRFSGRQFSNSRSEMNVSTLELGDSALYLCASSLDLSGRGYNEQFFGPGTRLTVL.

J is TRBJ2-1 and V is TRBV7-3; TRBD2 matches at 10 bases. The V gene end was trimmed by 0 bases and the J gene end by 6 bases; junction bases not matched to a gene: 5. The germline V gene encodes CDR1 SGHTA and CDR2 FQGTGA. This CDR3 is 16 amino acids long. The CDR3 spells CASSLTGLAGVNEQFF. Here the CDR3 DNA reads TGTGCCAGCAGCTTAACGGGGCTAGCGGGAGTCAATGAGCAGTTCTTC.

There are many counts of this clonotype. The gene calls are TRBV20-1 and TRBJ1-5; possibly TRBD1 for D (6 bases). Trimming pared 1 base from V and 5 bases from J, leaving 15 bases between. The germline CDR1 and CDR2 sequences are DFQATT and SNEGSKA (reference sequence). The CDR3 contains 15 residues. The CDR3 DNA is TGCAGTGCTAGAGTTTCGGGACAAGCAGATCAGCCCCAGCATTTT. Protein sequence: CSARVSGQADQPQHF.

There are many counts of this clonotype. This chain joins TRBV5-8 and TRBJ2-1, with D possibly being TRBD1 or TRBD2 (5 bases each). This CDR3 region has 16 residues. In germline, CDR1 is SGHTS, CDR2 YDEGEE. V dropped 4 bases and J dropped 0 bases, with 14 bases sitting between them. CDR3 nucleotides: TGTGCCAGCAGCCAACCCGGGACCCGCTCCTACAATGAGCAGTTCTTC. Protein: CASSQPGTRSYNEQFF.

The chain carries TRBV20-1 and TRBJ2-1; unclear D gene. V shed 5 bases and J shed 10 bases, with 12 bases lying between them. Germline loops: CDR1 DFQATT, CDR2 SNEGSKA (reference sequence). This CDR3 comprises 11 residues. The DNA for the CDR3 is TGCAGTGCTCCCGGAACAACCGAGCAGTTCTTC. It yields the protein CSAPGTTEQFF.

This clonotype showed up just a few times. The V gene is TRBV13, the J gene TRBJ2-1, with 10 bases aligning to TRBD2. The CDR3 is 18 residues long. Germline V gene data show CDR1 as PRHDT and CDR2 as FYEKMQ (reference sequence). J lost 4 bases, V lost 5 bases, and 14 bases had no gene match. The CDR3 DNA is TGTGCCAGCAGCCAATCGGCCTTAGCGGGAGGAGGGTACAATGAGCAGTTCTTC. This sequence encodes CASSQSALAGGGYNEQFF.